This TCR beta chain was observed in a study of blood T cell repertoires in COVID-19 (dated by TCRdb to 2020 to 2022). About the investigation overall: The collaborator samples originated in the United States, Italy and Spain and spanned the acute and convalescent phases of COVID-19. Samples were obtained from the ongoing ImmuneRACE study (first 160 participants) and from 1,000 to 1,500 subjects provided by 6 global collaborators. The prospective study material was composed of cDNA or gDNA derived from T cells, B-cell-depleted T cells, or PBMCs. Sample metadata almost always included a de-identified subject ID, COVID-19 status, age in years and sex. Subjects who had been exposed to COVID-19, were actively infected with it, or had recovered from it provided the deeply sampled blood TCRbeta repertoires that made up the dataset. A freely available public database, intended as a resource for researchers studying the immune response to SARS-CoV-2, is where the repertoires were released. Where HLA class I and class II types were available, the types were taken from metadata supplied by the sample provider, not from assay-based typing. The paper as a whole reports these results and caveats: Clinical and demographic metadata were provided uncurated, with the amount varying by source and participant.

In the prospective study, participants were about 18 to 89 years old, resided in approximately 22 geographic areas of the United States, and were enrolled through a virtual design. In the prospective study, participants were assigned to cohorts based on the clinical history participants reported in a screening survey and a study questionnaire. Recovered participants in ImmuneRACE Cohort 3 were defined as having two consecutive negative NP/OP PCR tests, clearance from a healthcare professional, or resolution of symptoms. Mobile phlebotomists in the prospective study collected whole blood, serum and a nasopharyngeal or oropharyngeal swab from every participant. Prospective study participants could optionally give additional blood draws and questionnaires over a roughly two-month period. Before DNA extraction, blood samples from the prospective study were shipped at room temperature or frozen. V and J lose 4 bases and 5 bases, and a span of 11 bases separates them. The CDR3 runs 13 residues from the cysteine to the phenylalanine. CDR3 DNA is the only sequence kept; it has 39 bases, read in frame from the first base. Sequences MDHEN (CDR1) and SYDVKM (CDR2) are obtained from the germline V gene.

Remarks on this clone: Its antigen is currently not known. Per-base quality was not reported, and no clone a single base away is much larger than it.

TCRbeta CDR3 regions were amplified from genomic DNA by means of the immunoSEQ Assay, a bias-controlled multiplex PCR. The paper's processing steps were these. Nucleated cell counts per sample were estimated from amplification of reference gene primers within the assay. Sequence reads were collapsed and filtered to measure the absolute abundance of every unique TCRbeta CDR3 rearrangement. For each sample, productive Simpson clonality was calculated as the square root of Simpson's diversity index over productive rearrangements. Entries here come from immuneACCESS through TCRdb and include only in-frame sequences with V and J called. Some clones fail to appear in such tables; in the studies checked, an unresolved V gene covers under half of the shortfall, and the cause of the remainder is unknown. D and trimming were read from the DNA, whereas the V and J calls and clone size are those reported in that table. This sample holds around 300,000 clones; approximately 90% were observed only once. The ten largest clones represent under 3.5% of the sample.

The receptor comes from a woman between 50 and 59 years old who had recovered from COVID-19. The sequenced material came from PBMCs or T cells enriched from blood (not recorded which). The rearranged segments are TRBV28 and TRBJ2-5; a tentative D match to TRBD1 spans 6 bases. The CDR3 loop reads CASSYHRAETQYF. The DNA is as follows: TGTGCCAGCAGTTATCACAGGGCGGAGACCCAGTACTTC.